The 17 T cell receptor beta chains below all came from one sample that was sequenced in a study of T-cell memory formation after mild COVID-19. From the 5' RACE reads, TCRdb called clonotypes with MiXCR, one entry per CDR3 protein. The sample lists around 150,000 distinct CDR3 sequences, roughly 11% occurring once. Sample: PBMCs or a T cell subset sorted from them (not recorded which). The receptors stem from a man in his late teens or twenties who had mild COVID-19 (a few samples of this study predate the infection). Cell type and time point are not known.

The sample holds a few counts of this clonotype. The chain is built from TRBV6-6 and TRBJ1-2; D is undetermined. CDR3 length: 10 residues. CDR1 is MNHNY, CDR2 SVGAGI, per germline (reference sequence). Trimming left V 2 bases short and J 10 bases short, with 5 bases between. CDR3 in DNA: TGTGCCAGCAGTTACGTGGACTACACCTTC. Translated, it gives CASSYVDYTF.

This clonotype was detected many times. J is TRBJ1-1 and V is TRBV10-2; D uncertain. CDR3 length equals 15 residues. In germline, CDR1 is WSHSY, CDR2 SAAADI. Trimming took off 6 bases at V and 2 bases at J, with 16 bases between the two ends. CDR3 residues: CASRSPVRYNTEAFF. The DNA of the CDR3 is TGCGCCAGCAGATCTCCCGTCCGGTACAACACTGAAGCTTTCTTT.

This clonotype was counted between two and nine times. The chain uses TRBV4-2 and TRBJ1-4, with TRBD1 matching 7 bases. Germline V gene sequence: CDR1 LGHNA, CDR2 YNFKEQ. CDR3 size: 14 residues. Trimming cost V 3 bases and J 7 bases; bases outside gene matches: 5. This CDR3 is CASSQTGKGEKLFF. CDR3 nucleotide sequence: TGTGCCAGCAGCCAGACAGGGAAAGGTGAAAAACTGTTTTTT.

The J gene is TRBJ1-5, the V gene TRBV7-6, with D unresolved. The germline V gene has CDR1 SGHVS and CDR2 FNYEAQ. The CDR3 is made up of 14 amino acids. Trimming stripped 2 bases from V and 5 bases from J, with 10 bases between. The CDR3 DNA follows: TGTGCCAGCAGCTTAATGTTTGGAGATCAGCCCCAGCATTTT. Its translation is CASSLMFGDQPQHF.

The chain uses TRBV12-3 or TRBV12-4 and TRBJ1-2; the D gene is possibly TRBD1 (6 bases). V lost 10 bases to trimming and J lost 4 bases, with 16 bases between them. The CDR3 runs to 13 residues. CDR3 residues: CATATGSAYGYTF. CDR3 DNA sequence: TGTGCCACCGCGACAGGTAGTGCCTATGGCTACACCTTC.

The chain carries TRBV19 and TRBJ2-3; the D is unclear. V lost 3 bases and J 0 bases, leaving 10 bases between the germline ends. The CDR3 is 15 amino acids. The germline V gene encodes CDR1 LNHDA and CDR2 SQIVND (reference sequence). The CDR3 region is CASSIQATSTDTQYF. CDR3 sequence (DNA): TGTGCCAGTAGTATCCAGGCGACTAGCACAGATACGCAGTATTTT.

This sequence joins TRBV7-9 and TRBJ1-4, with D maybe TRBD1 (5 bases). V lost 5 bases, J lost 0 bases, and 10 bases lay in between. The length of the CDR3 is 15 residues. Germline V lookup: CDR1 SEHNR, CDR2 FQNEAQ (reference sequence). The CDR3 DNA is TGTGCCAGCAGCCTCGCGGGACCAACTAATGAAAAACTGTTTTTT. Amino acids: CASSLAGPTNEKLFF.

The chain is built from TRBV20-1 and TRBJ1-5; no firm D call. Germline V gene sequence: CDR1 DFQATT, CDR2 SNEGSKA (reference sequence). V dropped 3 bases and J dropped 9 bases, with 12 bases sitting between them. The CDR3 is 12 residues long. This chain's CDR3 is CSARPWFGPQHF. The CDR3 DNA reads as TGCAGTGCTAGGCCGTGGTTTGGGCCCCAGCATTTT.

The CDR3 reads CASSLTGGHNEQFF. The CDR3 nucleotides read TGTGCCAGCAGCTTAACAGGGGGCCACAATGAGCAGTTCTTC. This sequence joins TRBV7-9 and TRBJ2-1, with TRBD1 matching 9 bases. V shed 2 bases, J shed 5 bases, and the junction held 1 base outside the gene matches. CDR1 and CDR2 from the germline V gene are SEHNR and FQNEAQ (reference sequence). This CDR3 comprises 14 residues.

The chain uses TRBV24-1 and TRBJ2-2; D is undetermined. This CDR3 has 13 amino acids. The germline V gene encodes CDR1 KGHDR and CDR2 SFDVKD. V shed 1 base and J shed 2 bases, with 1 base lying between them. Here the CDR3 reads CATSDFNTGELFF. The DNA for the CDR3 is TGTGCCACCAGTGATTTCAACACCGGGGAGCTGTTTTTT.

This clonotype was observed a few times. The chain recombines TRBV6-2 or TRBV6-3 with TRBJ2-3; 12 bases fit TRBD2. The CDR3 has 16 residues. Losses at the gene ends were 5 bases for V and 4 bases for J; bases not matched to a gene: 7. The germline V gene encodes CDR1 MNHEY and CDR2 SVGEGT. The CDR3 reads CASSPSTSGGADTQYF. The CDR3 DNA is TGTGCCAGCAGTCCGTCGACTAGCGGGGGAGCAGATACGCAGTATTTT.

This clonotype was detected many times. The chain combines TRBV5-1 with TRBJ1-5; TRBD1 aligns across 9 bases. V lost 4 bases, J lost 6 bases, and 2 bases stayed unmatched. Per germline, CDR1 SGHRS and CDR2 YFSETQ. CDR3 length: 13 residues. CDR3 sequence: CASSRTGVQPQHF. The CDR3, as DNA: TGCGCCAGCAGCAGGACAGGGGTTCAGCCCCAGCATTTT.

The chain combines TRBV20-1 with TRBJ1-1; TRBD1 might be the D (6 bases). The CDR3 is made up of 14 amino acids. The V end was cut by 5 bases, the J end by 5 bases, with 18 bases between. CDR1 is DFQATT, CDR2 SNEGSKA, per germline (reference sequence). This CDR3 reads CSAPRGGARTEAFF. CDR3 sequence (DNA): TGCAGTGCTCCCCGAGGGGGGGCGAGGACTGAAGCTTTCTTT.

This clonotype was picked up a small number of times. The genes are TRBV5-1 and TRBJ2-6; no reliable D call. Trimming stripped 2 bases from V and 0 bases from J, with 9 bases between. The CDR3 is 16 amino acids. Germline assignment: CDR1 SGHRS and CDR2 YFSETQ. The CDR3 DNA is TGCGCCAGCAGCTTCGACCCCGTCTCTGGGGCCAACGTCCTGACTTTC. Translated: CASSFDPVSGANVLTF.

This clonotype has more than one count but fewer than ten. The CDR3 bases are TGTGCCAGCAGTCGAGCGGTTCAGAGTGAGCAGTTCTTC. The encoded protein is CASSRAVQSEQFF. This sequence joins TRBV6-5 and TRBJ2-1; TRBD2 might be the D (5 bases). The V and J ends lost 5 bases and 9 bases respectively, with 14 bases between them. The CDR3 totals 13 residues. Germline-derived CDR1 and CDR2 are MNHEY and SVGAGI.

The rearrangement links TRBV20-1 to TRBJ1-1; 9 nucleotides align to TRBD1. V dropped 0 bases and J dropped 4; count of bases not matched to a gene: 3. This CDR3 has 14 amino acids. Looked up from germline, CDR1 is DFQATT and CDR2 is SNEGSKA (reference sequence). CDR3 protein: CSARDPGQGTEAFF. The CDR3 DNA is TGCAGTGCTAGAGACCCGGGACAGGGCACTGAAGCTTTCTTT.

This clonotype appeared a few times. The chain joins TRBV4-1 to TRBJ1-2, with a tentative D call TRBD1 (5 bases). The CDR3 covers 15 residues. CDR1 and CDR2 (germline): MGHRA, YSYEKL. V was clipped by 1 base and J by 4 bases, with 13 bases between them. The CDR3 bases are TGCGCCAGCAGCCAAGTTGGGGCGGGGTTCTATGGCTACACCTTC. It is translated as CASSQVGAGFYGYTF.